This T cell receptor beta chain appears in the sequencing data of a study of T cell responses to AZD1222 COVID-19 vaccine. Whole-study findings and limits: Mapped onto spike, vaccine-associated CD4 TCRs spanned it and were dominant at 160-218 and 743-854. Only five or six AZD1222 recipients were seropositive at baseline. Spike-specific TCR depth and breadth grew after two AZD1222 doses.

In the case of this clone: Its cognate antigen is unknown.

Germline V gene lookup returns CDR1 SGHVS and CDR2 FNYEAQ. The V and J ends lost 1 base and 0 bases, in that order; junction bases with no gene match: 1. CDR3 size: 16 residues. The method was immunoSEQ multiplex PCR; TCRdb's version includes in-frame clones alone and lacks a portion of them. Here the sample spans some 94,000 clones, roughly 85% being singletons. The specimen comprised peripheral blood, sampled on day 0 of AZD1222 vaccination. This chain joins TRBV7-6 and TRBJ2-5, with 11 positions matching TRBD2. The receptor was isolated from an adult in good health. CDR3 nucleotides: TGTGCCAGCAGCTTAGGACTAGCGGGGAACCAAGAGACCCAGTACTTC. Its protein is CASSLGLAGNQETQYF.